This T cell receptor (beta chain) was obtained from a study of blood T cells in healthy people across ages. As for the study in general: With template switching, about one barcoded beta molecule was captured per two T cells.

From germline, CDR1 is DFQATT and CDR2 SNEGSKA (reference sequence). This CDR3 is 11 amino acids long. Comment on this clonotype: One end of the junction varies from germline; a read error may be responsible.

Sample-barcoded 5' priming and a J-beta primer mix drove a second PCR of 7 to 11 cycles. Tagging of each cDNA molecule was performed by a template-switch adaptor with 12 random nucleotides. TCRdb fed the 5' RACE reads into MiXCR, producing one record per CDR3 protein. The sample includes roughly 730,000 distinct CDR3 sequences, about 56% of them seen just once. The sample consisted of blood. This TCR was sampled from a man in his forties in good health. This rearrangement joins TRBV20-1 to TRBJ1-4; no clear D gene. The CDR3 here is CSTSGREKLFF. In DNA form, the CDR3 reads TGCAGTACTAGTGGCCGGGAAAAACTGTTTTTT.